The present TCR beta chain was sequenced within a study of blood T cell repertoires in COVID-19. Study as a whole: COVID-19 samples, acute and convalescent, were from the United States, Italy and Spain. The cDNA or gDNA used as material had been derived from T cells, B-cell-depleted T cells, or PBMCs.

Per the original data handling: Reference gene primers were amplified, and this amplification served to estimate nucleated cell counts. Libraries were prepared by immunoSEQ multiplex PCR; TCRdb keeps only in-frame clonotypes and omits some of them. That table supplies the V and J calls and clone size; D and trimming were determined from the DNA. The sample yields 42,000 or so clones, nearly 90% seen once. Source material: peripheral blood. This clonotype originated in a human donor in a cohort sampled during active COVID-19.

The DNA for the CDR3 is TGTGCCAGCAGTTTATCATTCGGGAATGAGCAGTTCTTC. Its protein product is CASSLSFGNEQFF. The chain has TRBV27 and TRBJ2-1; D gene uncertain. Germline values: CDR1 MNHEY, CDR2 SMNVEV (reference sequence). This CDR3 comprises 13 residues. With 0 bases removed from V and 7 bases from J, the gap between germline ends came to 7 bases.